This is a list of T cell receptor beta chains from one sample in a study of cytomegalovirus exposure and HLA in healthy donors. Repertoires were generated with immunoSEQ multiplex PCR, while TCRdb's copy carries only in-frame clones and drops some. The sample comprises tens of thousands of clones, around 80% of which are singletons, and under 5% rests with the top ten. The sequenced sample was PBMCs. All receptors come from a male donor in good health and CMV-seropositive. Both conserved end residues are part of each CDR3. Fields, in order: clone size, J gene, V gene, D gene, CDR3 DNA, CDR3 protein. A D gene is named only where the DNA matches it firmly. The size entry is marked missing in some rows and otherwise reads once, few, many or a size class.

>-|TRBJ2-2|TRBV13|TRBD2
TGTGCCAGCAGCCTGCTCATGGGACTACGATTCACCGGGGAGCTGTTTTTT
CASSLLMGLRFTGELFF
>-|TRBJ2-6|TRBV5-1|TRBD1
TGCGCCAGCAGCCAAGGACAGGGGGGCTTTGGGGCCAACGTCCTGACTTTC
CASSQGQGGFGANVLTF
>few|TRBJ2-7|TRBV28|-
TGTGCCAGCAGTTTGGGCTCCTCCTTCGAGCAGTACTTC
CASSLGSSFEQYF
>-|TRBJ2-3|TRBV7-2|TRBD1
TGTGCCAGCAGCCCAGGGGGTTGGGCAGATACGCAGTATTTT
CASSPGGWADTQYF
>-|TRBJ2-7|TRBV4-1|TRBD2
TGCGCCAGCAGCCAAGAGGGGGCGGGACTAGCGGGATTCTACGAGCAGTACTTC
CASSQEGAGLAGFYEQYF
>-|TRBJ2-3|TRBV7-2|-
TGTGCCAGCAGCTTAGCGCTCAGGGATACGCAGTATTTT
CASSLALRDTQYF
>-|TRBJ2-1|TRBV11-2|TRBD2
TGTGCCAGCAGCTTAGTTCCGGGACTAGCGGGAGGCTTGTACAATGAGCAGTTCTTC
CASSLVPGLAGGLYNEQFF
>-|TRBJ2-3|TRBV7-8|-
TGTGCCAGCAGCTTAGTCACCGGGGGCACAGATACGCAGTATTTT
CASSLVTGGTDTQYF
>-|TRBJ2-5|TRBV28|-
TGTGCCAGCAACCTCCCGGGGACCAGAGGAGGGGCGTACTTC
CASNLPGTRGGAYF
>once|TRBJ2-3|TRBV9|-
TGTGCCAGCAGCGGCCGCGGTAGAGGTACAGATACGCAGTATTTT
CASSGRGRGTDTQYF
>few|TRBJ2-7|TRBV6-1|TRBD1
TGTGCCAGCAGTGGGGGACAGGGCTCCTACGAGCAGTACTTC
CASSGGQGSYEQYF
>-|TRBJ1-4|TRBV4-3|-
TGCGCCAGCAGCCCTCAGGGCCTCAAGGGGGCTAATGAAAAACTGTTTTTT
CASSPQGLKGANEKLFF
>-|TRBJ1-1|TRBV2|-
TGTGCCAGCAGTGAAAAACAGGGAGTACAGAACACTGAAGCTTTCTTT
CASSEKQGVQNTEAFF
>-|TRBJ1-2|TRBV6-4|-
TGTGCCAGCAGCGAATCACCGAGGGCTGGCTACACCTTC
CASSESPRAGYTF
>-|TRBJ2-4|TRBV4-1|-
TGCGCCAGCAGCCAAGATCCTGGACACCCGAACATTCAGTACTTC
CASSQDPGHPNIQYF
>-|TRBJ2-2|TRBV27|TRBD2
TGTGCCAGCAGCTTCGGGGGAAGCGGGAGGTATCTTAGCACCGGGGAGCTGTTTTTT
CASSFGGSGRYLSTGELFF
>once|TRBJ1-5|TRBV13|-
TGTGCCAGCAGCTTAGGGACAGAGTGGAATCAGCCCCAGCATTTT
CASSLGTEWNQPQHF
>-|TRBJ2-7|TRBV28|-
TGTGCCAGCAGTCCGGTTTCCCTCTACGAGCAGTACTTC
CASSPVSLYEQYF
>-|TRBJ2-3|TRBV6-1|TRBD2
TGTGCCAGCTCTAGCGGGGGGGATACGCAGTATTTT
CASSSGGDTQYF
>-|TRBJ1-2|TRBV7-9|-
TGTGCCAGCACCCCCTCTAACTATGGCTACACCTTC
CASTPSNYGYTF
>-|TRBJ2-7|TRBV30|TRBD1
TGTGCCTGGAGTACAGACAGGGTGGGAGAATTC
CAWSTDRVGEF
>-|TRBJ2-5|TRBV28|-
TGTGCCAGCAGGCGAGAGGGAGCACCCGGGACCCAGTACTTC
CASRREGAPGTQYF
>-|TRBJ1-2|TRBV5-1|TRBD1
TGCGCCAGCAGCGCCTCGACAGGGACTAACTATGGCTACACCTTC
CASSASTGTNYGYTF
>-|TRBJ1-1|TRBV19|-
TGTGCCAGTACCTATGGGGAGCAGGGGAGTTACACTGAAGCTTTCTTT
CASTYGEQGSYTEAFF
>-|TRBJ2-7|TRBV7-9|-
TGTGCCAGCAGCTTAACCCCGGGCTCCTACGAGCAGTACTTC
CASSLTPGSYEQYF
>-|TRBJ1-5|TRBV6-1|-
TGTGCCAGCGTGCAGGGGATTTTGGATCAGCCCCAGCATTTT
CASVQGILDQPQHF
>-|TRBJ1-1|TRBV19|-
TGTGCCAGTAGTAGTTTGGAAGCGGCTGAAGCTTTCTTT
CASSSLEAAEAFF
>-|TRBJ2-7|TRBV19|-
TGTGCCAGTAGTGACCGACCGGGACACCCAAACTACGAGCAGTACTTC
CASSDRPGHPNYEQYF
>-|TRBJ2-2|TRBV5-4|TRBD1
TGTGCCAGCAGCTGGGACAGGGGGCCCGGGGAGCTGTTTTTT
CASSWDRGPGELFF
>-|TRBJ2-7|TRBV27|TRBD2
TGTGCCAGTCGAAGGGGAGGGTCCTACGAGCAGTACTTC
CASRRGGSYEQYF
>-|TRBJ2-7|TRBV7-2|TRBD1
TGTGCCAGCAGCCCTGGACAGGTTTACGAGCAGTACTTC
CASSPGQVYEQYF
>-|TRBJ2-1|TRBV6-5|-
TGTGCCAGCAGTTACTCGTCGGGTAGCGGTTACAATGAGCAGTTCTTC
CASSYSSGSGYNEQFF
>-|TRBJ1-2|TRBV14|-
TGTGCCAGCAGCCAAGACAGGGTGTATGGCTACACCTTC
CASSQDRVYGYTF
>-|TRBJ1-1|TRBV28|-
TGTGCCAGCAGTTTATCGCGCGTCATGAACACTGAAGCTTTCTTT
CASSLSRVMNTEAFF
>-|TRBJ2-3|TRBV29-1|-
TGCAGCGTTGAAGATGCGACAGCCCCAAATACGCAGTATTTT
CSVEDATAPNTQYF
>-|TRBJ2-5|TRBV2|TRBD1
TGTGCCAGCAGAGAAAACCGGGACAGGGGGCGGGAGACCCAGTACTTC
CASRENRDRGRETQYF
>-|TRBJ2-7|TRBV7-2|-
TGTGCCAGCAGCTTTGACAGGCGAGCCGAGCAGTACTTC
CASSFDRRAEQYF
>-|TRBJ2-5|TRBV4-1|-
TGCGCCAGCAGCCAAGAGTCTCCAGGCGCGTGGACCCAGTACTTC
CASSQESPGAWTQYF
>once|TRBJ2-7|TRBV30|TRBD2
TGTGCCTGGAGTGGGGGACTAGCTGGAAACGAGCAGTACTTC
CAWSGGLAGNEQYF
>few|TRBJ1-6|TRBV2|-
TGTGCCAGCATGAGGGGGGGTTGGAATTCACCCCTCCACTTT
CASMRGGWNSPLHF
>-|TRBJ1-5|TRBV5-5|-
TGTGCCAGCAGCTTTGGGCAGGGTAGCAATCAGCCCCAGCATTTT
CASSFGQGSNQPQHF